These 19 T cell receptor beta chains came from one sample sequenced in a study of T cells in Graves' hyperthyroidism and ophthalmopathy. The TCR beta CDR3 regions underwent amplification using RNA transcripts as the source. Using the HTBI primer set, a first-round RT-PCR was run on the TCR CDR3. Via MiXCR, TCRdb re-called the multiplex PCR reads, giving one row per CDR3 protein. Of some 350,000 distinct CDR3 sequences listed, 20% to 30% are singletons. The sequencing input was blood. The origin of the receptors is a man in his fifties with Graves' hyperthyroidism.

This clonotype was detected ten times or more. The genes are TRBV2 and TRBJ2-1; 14 positions agree with TRBD2. J gave up 8 bases and V 6 bases, and 0 bases lay outside the gene matches. CDR3 length: 13 residues. Germline CDR1 is SNHLY and CDR2 is FYNNEI. The CDR3 DNA is TGTGCCAGCAGGACTAGCGGGAGGGATGAGCAGTTCTTC. Its protein is CASRTSGRDEQFF.

This clonotype occurred a few times. The chain has TRBV7-3 and TRBJ2-2; the match to TRBD2 covers 9 bases. The CDR3 runs 17 residues. Germline CDR1 and CDR2: SGHTA and FQGTGA. With V trimmed by 1 base and J by 6 bases, 9 bases remained unmatched. CDR3 region: CASSLMAGGPLAGELFF. In DNA form, the CDR3 reads TGTGCCAGCAGCTTAATGGCGGGAGGGCCTCTGGCCGGGGAGCTGTTTTTT.

This clonotype was seen only a few times. The chain is built from TRBV13 and TRBJ2-3, with 11 nucleotides matching TRBD2. Losses at the gene ends were 4 bases for V and 4 bases for J; bases not matched to a gene: 7. CDR1 is PRHDT, CDR2 FYEKMQ, per germline (reference sequence). The CDR3 is made up of 16 amino acids. CDR3 sequence reads: CASSSPRLAGPDTQYF. As DNA, the CDR3 is TGTGCCAGCAGCTCACCCCGACTAGCGGGGCCAGATACGCAGTATTTT.

This rearrangement joins TRBV27 to TRBJ1-5, with D perhaps TRBD1 (6 bases). Germline CDR1 MNHEY, CDR2 SMNVEV (reference sequence). The CDR3 spans 17 residues. V was pared by 0 bases and J by 6 bases, with 18 bases between. CDR3 sequence (DNA): TGTGCCAGCAGTTTATCATGGGGGGGGGGCGTCGGTCAGCCCCAGCATTTT. It specifies CASSLSWGGGVGQPQHF.

For this clonotype: This may arise from a read error, as a much more abundant clone is one base away. The V call is TRBV6-5, the J call TRBJ1-1; D remains unclear. The V end lost 5 bases, the J end lost 2 bases, and 12 bases lay between the germline ends. Germline lookup yields CDR1 MNHEY and CDR2 SVGAGI. This CDR3 has 14 amino acids. Written as DNA, the CDR3 is TGTGCCAGCAGTCACGCCGGGCCTAACACTGAAGCTTTCTTT. Encoded protein: CASSHAGPNTEAFF.

The gene calls are TRBV18 and TRBJ2-5; the D is unclear. The CDR3 covers 13 residues. Per the germline V gene, CDR1 is KGHSH and CDR2 is LQKENI. The V end lost 0 bases, the J end lost 5 bases, and 7 bases lay between the germline ends. CDR3 DNA sequence: TGTGCCAGCTCACCACCGAGTTCCGAGACCCAGTACTTC. Encoded protein: CASSPPSSETQYF. The whole variable domain, remainder taken from reference TRBV18 and TRBJ2-5, is NAGVMQNPRHLVRRRGQEARLRCSPMKGHSHVYWYRQLPEEGLKFMVYLQKENIIDESGMPKERFSAEFPKEGPSILRIQQVVRGDSAAYFCASSPPSSETQYFGPGTRLLVL.

This clonotype came up many times. The chain combines TRBV27 with TRBJ1-1; D remains unclear. V was shortened by 5 bases and J by 4 bases, with 11 bases between the two germline ends. Germline CDR1 is MNHEY and CDR2 is SMNVEV (reference sequence). The CDR3 is 13 amino acids. The CDR3 DNA sequence: TGTGCCAGCAGTGCGGTAAGAGGCACTGAAGCTTTCTTT. It is translated as CASSAVRGTEAFF.

This clonotype has more than one count but fewer than ten. This sequence joins TRBV24-1 and TRBJ1-2, with 8 bases aligning to TRBD1. This CDR3 is built from 15 residues. Germline V gene lookup returns CDR1 KGHDR and CDR2 SFDVKD. V trimming: 4 bases; J trimming: 4 bases; junction bases outside the gene matches: 7. The CDR3 protein is CATSDATDRAYGYTF. CDR3 DNA: TGTGCCACCAGTGACGCGACGGACAGGGCCTATGGCTACACCTTC.

The chain links TRBV6-1 to TRBJ2-7; 7 bases are a match to TRBD1. V lost 5 bases and J lost 2; bases outside the gene matches: 12. Per germline, CDR1 MNHNS and CDR2 SASEGT. The CDR3 has 16 amino acids. The CDR3 DNA sequence: TGTGCCAGCAGTCGCCCCCGGGTGACAGGGACCTACGAGCAGTACTTC. Amino acid sequence: CASSRPRVTGTYEQYF.

The rearrangement uses TRBV4-1 and TRBJ2-7, with D possibly matching TRBD1 (5 bases). Between the trimmed V and J ends, which lost 5 bases and 4 bases, there was a span of 27 bases. The CDR3 totals 18 residues. CDR1 MGHRA and CDR2 YSYEKL come from the germline V gene. The CDR3 coding sequence is TGCGCCAGCAGCAGGGGCCTCAATATCGGGCTGCAACTTTACGAGCAGTACTTC. This sequence encodes CASSRGLNIGLQLYEQYF.

This clonotype was observed a few times. The chain has TRBV28 and TRBJ1-2, with D maybe TRBD1 (5 bases). The CDR3 has 14 residues. CDR1 is MDHEN, CDR2 SYDVKM, per germline. Trimming left V 4 bases short and J 4 bases short, with 13 bases between. CDR3: CASSSLGRFYGYTF. The CDR3 DNA reads as TGTGCCAGCAGTTCCTTGGGGCGGTTCTATGGCTACACCTTC.

At least ten counts were recorded for this clonotype. The chain couples TRBV20-1 to TRBJ2-1; D is ambiguous. Germline lookup yields CDR1 DFQATT and CDR2 SNEGSKA (reference sequence). The ends were cut back, 6 bases at V and 7 bases at J, with 16 bases in the middle. The length of the CDR3 is 13 residues. CDR3 protein: CSARLRLGNEQFF. CDR3 DNA sequence: TGCAGTGCACGCCTAAGGTTAGGAAATGAGCAGTTCTTC.

This clonotype has at least ten counts. The rearrangement uses TRBV28 and TRBJ2-3; the D gene could be TRBD1 or TRBD2 (5 bases each). CDR1 and CDR2 from the germline V gene are MDHEN and SYDVKM. The CDR3 covers 15 residues. Trimming took off 6 bases at V and 1 base at J, with 14 bases between the two ends. The CDR3 DNA reads TGTGCCAGCAGCCCTCAGGGTAGCGGCACAGATACGCAGTATTTT. It encodes CASSPQGSGTDTQYF.

This clonotype showed up many times. The rearrangement joins TRBV20-1 to TRBJ2-7; D unresolved. V lost 3 bases to trimming and J lost 4 bases, with 7 bases between them. Germline V gives CDR1 DFQATT, CDR2 SNEGSKA (reference sequence). The CDR3 sequence is 11 residues long. CDR3 in amino acids: CSASSIYEQYF. Here the CDR3 DNA reads TGCAGTGCTAGCTCTATATACGAGCAGTACTTC.

There are many counts of this clonotype. The J gene is TRBJ2-7, the V gene TRBV19; D may correspond to TRBD1 or TRBD2 (6 bases each). The V end was cut by 6 bases, the J end by 6 bases, with 27 bases between. The CDR3 totals 17 residues. Looked up from germline, CDR1 is LNHDA and CDR2 is SQIVND (reference sequence). The CDR3 DNA sequence: TGTGCCAGTAGCCGTAAAGTTGCGGGAAAGGAGACAGGCGAGCAGTACTTC. This codes for CASSRKVAGKETGEQYF.

This clonotype was counted once. The CDR3 nucleotides are TGTGCCAGCAACGGAAGGTCAGCCAGTTCCTTGGGGGGAAAACTGTTTTTT. It codes for CASNGRSASSLGGKLFF. The V and J genes are TRBV2 and TRBJ1-4, with a tentative D call TRBD1 (5 bases). The CDR3 has 17 amino acids. V was pared by 7 bases and J by 10 bases, with 28 bases between. CDR1 is SNHLY, CDR2 FYNNEI, per germline.

The chain uses TRBV18 and TRBJ1-4; a weak D match, TRBD1 (6 bases). CDR1 KGHSH and CDR2 LQKENI come from the germline V gene. This CDR3 comprises 15 residues. The V end lost 3 bases, the J end lost 8 bases, and 16 bases lay between the germline ends. Here the CDR3 reads CASSPPPGAGEKLFF. The CDR3 nucleotides are TGTGCCAGCTCACCCCCGCCAGGGGCAGGGGAAAAACTGTTTTTT. Full variable domain (rest looked up from reference TRBV18 and TRBJ1-4): NAGVMQNPRHLVRRRGQEARLRCSPMKGHSHVYWYRQLPEEGLKFMVYLQKENIIDESGMPKERFSAEFPKEGPSILRIQQVVRGDSAAYFCASSPPPGAGEKLFFGSGTQLSVL.

This rearrangement joins TRBV5-1 to TRBJ2-2; D is uncertain. Germline-derived CDR1 and CDR2 are SGHRS and YFSETQ. Trimming took 0 bases from V and 4 from J, leaving 10 bases between them. The CDR3 contains 15 residues. The CDR3 coding sequence is TGCGCCAGCAGCTTGGGGGCAACAGTCACCGGGGAGCTGTTTTTT. Translating gives CASSLGATVTGELFF.

This clonotype turned up a few times. This chain connects TRBV28 to TRBJ1-2; D not certain. The CDR3 covers 13 residues. The germline gives CDR1 MDHEN, CDR2 SYDVKM. The V end lost 1 base, the J end lost 4 bases, and 7 bases lay between the germline ends. CDR3 coding DNA: TGTGCCAGCAGTTTATTCGGGCCCTATGGCTACACCTTC. Its translation: CASSLFGPYGYTF.